There are a few counts of the clone carrying this T cell receptor (beta chain). Its antigen remains unknown. This sample is part of a study of response to subunit inactivated influenza vaccine. Study results and limitations: Every seasonal influenza vaccination brings in few new T cells, the authors suggested.

The germline V gene encodes CDR1 MNHEY and CDR2 SVGAGI. The CDR3 is 12 amino acids. The V end was cut by 2 bases, the J end by 10 bases, with 11 bases between. MiXCR was run by TCRdb on the RT-PCR reads, yielding one entry per CDR3 protein. The profile shows more than 150,000 distinct CDR3 sequences, around 8.8% of them singletons. The gene calls are TRBV6-5 and TRBJ1-1; D is possibly TRBD1 (6 bases). The receptor comes from a man aged 50-60 years who received an inactivated influenza vaccine. Material: non-naive T cells sorted from PBMCs, obtained on the day of vaccination. CDR3 in DNA: TGTGCCAGCAGTTACGGGGGGGCCGCAGCTTTCTTT. Translating it yields CASSYGGAAAFF.